This TCR beta chain was sequenced in a study of identical twins. TCRdb recomputed calls from the 5' RACE reads with MiXCR, one row per CDR3 protein. In the table there are under 900,000 distinct CDR3 sequences, around a sixth of which are singletons. The CDR3 runs to 15 residues. V was shortened by 0 bases and J by 3 bases, with 10 bases between the two germline ends. Germline-derived CDR1 and CDR2 are SGHRS and YFSETQ. This clonotype showed up many times. A further study also used this sample, focusing on T cells expressing NK-cell markers.

This sequence originates from a woman under 30 in good health. J is TRBJ2-1 and V is TRBV5-1, with unresolved D. Sequencing used PBMCs. The CDR3 DNA reads TGCGCCAGCAGCTTGGTTGGCGGAGACTACAATGAGCAGTTCTTC. This sequence encodes CASSLVGGDYNEQFF.